The source of this T cell receptor beta chain is a study of T cell responses to AZD1222 COVID-19 vaccine. Study context: Pooling of second doses given at about 4 or about 12 weeks was done.

V dropped 3 bases and J dropped 0 bases, with 11 bases sitting between them. Germline V gene data show CDR1 as SGHRS and CDR2 as YFSETQ. The length of the CDR3 is 15 residues. Overall study results and limits: Repertoires were sampled only after the peak T cell response. Reports indicate that nearly half of spike-specific TCRs are directed at unmutated variant regions. Clonal diversity may have been underestimated in mostly white British donors.

Some clones are missing from TCRdb's copy, which holds only in-frame ones; the method was immunoSEQ multiplex PCR. The profile covers 150,000 or so clones, with roughly 92% appearing a single time and approximately 5.4% taken by the ten largest. As to this clone: Its antigen is undetermined.

The sequence was collected from an adult in good health. This chain connects TRBV5-1 to TRBJ2-3; the D gene is possibly TRBD2 (6 bases). Material: peripheral blood, obtained on day 0 of AZD1222 vaccination. The CDR3 here is CASSSSSASTDTQYF. The CDR3 DNA sequence: TGCGCCAGCAGCTCTTCTAGCGCGAGCACAGATACGCAGTATTTT. The whole variable domain, remainder taken from reference TRBV5-1 and TRBJ2-3, is KAGVTQTPRYLIKTRGQQVTLSCSPISGHRSVSWYQQTPGQGLQFLFEYFSETQRNKGNFPGRFSGRQFSNSRSEMNVSTLELGDSALYLCASSSSSASTDTQYFGPGTRLTVL.